The sequence of this T cell receptor (beta chain) was determined in a study of cytomegalovirus exposure and HLA in healthy donors (dated by TCRdb to about 2017). For the study in its entirety: According to an earlier analysis of around 600 of the donors, some 170 million T cells yielded 117 million unique TCR beta sequences and approximately 300 Gb of sequence data. The number of typed donors differed by locus: about 629-630 for A, B, C, DRB1 and DQB1; roughly 510 for DQA1; fewer than 610 for DPA1; and around 490 for DPB1. An earlier analysis of 587 of the donors used high-throughput TCR beta sequencing to judge whether each TCR beta V gene segment behaved as functional or pseudogenic. Approximately 300 gigabases of sequencing data and approximately 93 million unique TCR sequences were included in an early release covering around 600 HLA-typed donors. A later analysis re-analyzed previously published TCR beta repertoires from 600 to 850 donors and added high-resolution HLA genotyping to study TCR occurrence patterns. In the later analysis, no new phenotypic data were used to find candidate immune exposures; instead, reliance was placed on TCR beta sequences and their occurrence across donors. The genetic ancestry cluster associated with self-reported Caucasian donors included around 76% of the roughly 400 genotyped donors. To predict cytomegalovirus infection status, the study brought together high-throughput TCR immunosequencing, statistical association of individual TCRs with disease status, and machine learning. Roughly 5 DR-DQ haplotypes were handled as single units for association and clustering, since linkage in the cohort was strong. On average, roughly 240,000 unique TCR beta nucleotide sequences were sequenced per donor among about 400 genotyped donors of the cohort, with roughly a sixth of those sequences being non-productive. Along with the approximately 700-subject first cohort, a separate validation cohort of around 110 different subjects was used. The study profiled the T cell repertoires of about 720 subjects by immunosequencing and related them to cytomegalovirus serostatus. Class I and class II HLA loci were covered by the typing at four-digit resolution. The aim of the study was to test whether cataloging public T cell receptors could identify signatures of past pathogen exposure. Alongside the repertoire data, information on donor age, sex, ethnicity and CMV serostatus was compiled. In a later genetic analysis, genome-wide SNP genotypes for 398 of the 666 donors were used, and that subset was treated as a discovery cohort. All discovery cohort repertoires had been generated using a single sequencing platform. On the study overall, not on this receptor specifically: A later analysis associated about 17,000 TCR beta sequences with specific HLA alleles at a false discovery rate of 0.05. In a later analysis, HLA-associated TCR beta chains were found to be more clonally expanded and to have lower generation probabilities than equally common non-associated chains. In a later genetic analysis, a missense DCLRE1C variant was associated with V-gene and J-gene trimming of TCR beta chains, and the association was replicated in an independent cohort. A later analysis found that most CMV-associated TCR beta chains appeared HLA-restricted, with HLA associations seemingly driven largely by CMV exposure. The sequencing pipeline was judged likely to have produced a cluster of highly shared sequence variants as a technical artifact. Most TCR sequences were seen in very few donors, while some public TCRs were found in many individuals. When HLA alleles, especially DR and DQ, strongly co-occurred, attributing TCR associations to individual alleles was difficult. A further reported finding was that TCR beta sequences accurately predicted the HLA-A and HLA-B alleles for most subjects in the first cohort. Roughly uniform sequencing depth across donors was assumed in presence/absence analyses, although this assumption may not hold. Some IMGT-functional V segments, including TRBV6-2 and TRBV6-3, could not be told apart with the 87-base-pair reads, so those segments were excluded. The earlier analysis of almost 600 of the donors excluded roughly 17 rarely observed V segments, including chromosome 9 orphons, because counts were too low. Linkage disequilibrium might explain the correlated functional status among segregating V segments, but an unknown experimental factor could not be excluded. It was suggested by the authors that the approach could potentially be generalized to other disease states and immunological phenotypes. This cohort had only TCR beta chains sequenced, and the lack of alpha or paired-chain data limited which features could be detected. In both the original and validation cohorts, the classifier was reported to diagnose cytomegalovirus status with high specificity and sensitivity. A later genetic analysis reported fewer N-insertions in productive TCRs among donors in an Asian-associated ancestry cluster than the roughly 690-donor mean. In the study, 150 to 200 TCR beta chains were listed as associated with cytomegalovirus. Several of the top co-occurrence clusters appeared to be linked to parvovirus B19, influenza, CMV and Epstein-Barr virus, according to a later analysis. Because HLA typing was unavailable for some donors at each locus, only the typed subset was used in association tests. In a later analysis, TCR association rates were found to vary across HLA loci, with the most associated TCRs seen for DRB1 alleles and the fewest for HLA-C alleles. In vitro tests confirmed that a few of the cytomegalovirus-associated TCR beta chains recognize cytomegalovirus antigens. An earlier analysis of around 540 of the donors showed that most TCR beta V segments appeared in productive rearrangements either about 87% or about 30% of the time, which broadly matched IMGT annotations. Immune exposure information for the cohort was limited to CMV serostatus.

Turning to this clone: Its antigen is unknown.

The germline ends are 6 bases apart after V is trimmed by 1 base and J by 5 bases. The CDR3 holds 12 amino acids from the cysteine to the valine. Only the CDR3 portion is preserved as DNA: 36 bases, with reading frame beginning at the first base. The germline V gene encodes CDR1 KGHSH and CDR2 LQKENI. The library was made by the immunoSEQ multiplex PCR assay. For the multiplex PCR, a mixture combining 60 forward primers for TCR Vbeta segments and 13 reverse primers for TCR Jbeta segments was used. A multiplex PCR assay on genomic DNA amplified the CDR3 region of rearranged TCR beta genes. The Illumina HiSeq System was used to sequence the amplified TCR beta libraries as 87-base-pair reads. Per the source publication's procedure: A later analysis tallied 80 million to 95 million unique TCR beta chains across the 666 repertoires, and around 10 million of those chains were shared by two or more donors. A nearest-neighbor algorithm error-corrected the raw reads and collapsed the reads into unique sequences, merging closely related sequences to remove PCR and sequencing errors. CDR3 sequences were aligned to IMGT reference sequences to assign V, D and J gene segments. For a sequence to be retained, a match of at least six nucleotides to both a V gene segment and a J gene segment was required. A rearrangement counted as productive if the CDR3 had no stop codons and remained in frame with V and J, and every other rearrangement counted as non-productive. Following IMGT convention, CDR3 was defined as the stretch from the second conserved V-encoded cysteine up to the conserved J-encoded phenylalanine. The earlier analysis of a few hundred of the donors excluded sequences that lacked an unambiguous match to a single V gene segment. In an earlier analysis of a few hundred of the donors, a V segment was called functional when productive rearrangements were above 56.7%, and segregating when the standard deviation between donors exceeded 5%. To diagnose cytomegalovirus status from the catalog of TCR beta chain sequences, a statistical classification framework was built. In a later analysis, TCR nucleotide sequences were compared against IMGT/GENE-DB human TR gene sequences so that V and J genes could be assigned. The TCRdist pipeline was used in a later analysis to assign CDR3 sequences and most-parsimonious VDJ recombination scenarios. In a later analysis, every TCR beta chain was defined by the combination of its CDR3 amino acid sequence and its V-gene family, and reads without a unique V-gene family were dropped. To address suspected cross-contamination and a sequencing artifact, a later analysis removed roughly 580 highly shared, low-generation-probability nucleotide sequences. A later analysis calculated a clonal expansion index for each public chain from normalized within-repertoire ranks of inferred template counts. In a later analysis, generation probabilities were computed using a VDJ recombination model fitted to out-of-frame rearrangements, and the results were checked against IGoR. In a later analysis, TCR-TCR, TCR-HLA and TCR-CMV co-occurrence was scored with hypergeometric tests, and a repertoire-size bias correction was applied to TCR pairs. To estimate false discovery rates, a later analysis permuted the HLA or CMV assignments 20 times. In a later analysis, co-occurring TCRs were grouped with DBSCAN, and TCRdist sequence similarity was added when clustering was performed within HLA-allele-positive subsets. Repertoires with fewer than 30,000 or more than 120,000 public chains, plus five repertoires with anomalous nucleotide sharing, were excluded from co-occurrence clustering. TCRdb mirrors the immuneACCESS table, restricted to in-frame sequences. Some clones are absent from its copies; in checked studies, under half trace to an unresolved V gene, and the reason for the others is unknown. V, J and clone size derive from that table, while D and trimming were established from the DNA sequence. The sample table holds tens of thousands of clones. The top ten constitute approximately 15% of the sample.

In total, roughly 670 healthy bone marrow donors made up the cohort. At the time of sampling, all cohort members were nominally healthy, though unrecorded immune exposures were likely present. The donor was CMV seropositive and was included in the group of almost 300 seropositive cohort members. Every donor gave a peripheral blood sample, and the peripheral blood mononuclear cells from that sample were used for TCR beta sequencing. The Qiagen DNeasy Blood Extraction Kit was used to extract genomic DNA from the blood cell samples. The rearrangement joined TRBV18 to TRBJ2-7, and the D gene may be TRBD1, 5 bases matching. This sequence originates from a man aged 45-65 years in good health and CMV-seropositive. The sequencing input was PBMCs. The DNA sequence is given as TGTGCCAGCTCACCACAGGGGAACGAGCAGTACGTC. Its coded protein is CASSPQGNEQYV.